These 14 T cell receptor beta chains were sequenced from one sample in a study of T cells after posttransplantation cyclophosphamide. Sequencing used immunoSEQ multiplex PCR; TCRdb keeps in-frame clones, though not all of them. This set yields roughly 49,000 clones and no singletons; the top ten hold roughly 2%. The sequencing input was PBMCs. Receptors were obtained from a man aged 35-49 years in good health, CMV-negative, and a related stem cell transplant donor.

This clone was seen repeatedly, ten times or more. The chain carries TRBV5-6 and TRBJ1-1; D is undetermined. Trimming cost V 4 bases and J 1 base, with 14 bases left between them. CDR1 SGHDT and CDR2 YYEEEE come from the germline V gene. The CDR3 consists of 15 residues. DNA of the CDR3: TGTGCCAGCAGCCCGACGGACTTACGGAACACTGAAGCTTTCTTT. It specifies CASSPTDLRNTEAFF.

The chain joins TRBV29-1 to TRBJ2-5; 9 positions match TRBD1. Looked up from germline, CDR1 is SQVTM and CDR2 is ANQGSEA. Trimming removed 6 bases from V and 6 bases from J; junction bases left unmatched: 14. This CDR3 contains 15 residues. For the CDR3, the DNA is TGCAGCGTCCCTGGGCGAACAGGGGGCTTACAGACCCAGTACTTC. Its protein is CSVPGRTGGLQTQYF. Filled out from reference TRBV29-1 and TRBJ2-5, the complete variable domain reads SAVISQKPSRDICQRGTSLTIQCQVDSQVTMMFWYRQQPGQSLTLIATANQGSEATYESGFVIDKFPISRPNLTFSTLTVSNMSPEDSSIYLCSVPGRTGGLQTQYFGPGTRLLVL.

In this sample, this clone turned up many times. The V gene is TRBV5-1, the J gene TRBJ2-1, with D perhaps matching TRBD2 (5 bases). Between the trimmed V and J ends, which lost 2 bases and 9 bases, there was a span of 6 bases. The CDR3 length is 11 residues. Germline values: CDR1 SGHRS, CDR2 YFSETQ. The CDR3 spells CASSFGVEQFF. As DNA, the CDR3 is TGCGCCAGCAGCTTCGGGGTTGAGCAGTTCTTC.

This clone was counted ten times or more. This chain's CDR3 is CASSQASGYEHTGELFF. CDR3 nucleotides: TGTGCCAGCAGCCAAGCGTCGGGGTATGAGCACACCGGGGAGCTGTTTTTT. The J gene is TRBJ2-2, the V gene TRBV14, with D perhaps TRBD2 (5 bases). CDR3 size: 17 residues. Trimming took 1 base from V and 3 from J, leaving 15 bases between them. Per germline, CDR1 SGHDN and CDR2 FVKESK.

This clone showed up many times. V gene TRBV7-6 combines with J gene TRBJ2-7, with TRBD2 matching over 7 bases. This CDR3 comprises 13 residues. Germline V gives CDR1 SGHVS, CDR2 FNYEAQ. V lost 5 bases, J lost 7 bases, and 8 bases stayed unmatched. The CDR3 sequence is CASSARDYSEQYF. The CDR3, as DNA: TGTGCCAGCAGCGCTAGGGACTATTCGGAGCAGTACTTC.

This clone has at least ten counts. The chain links TRBV7-2 to TRBJ1-5; unclear D gene. This CDR3 is 14 amino acids long. Trimming took off 1 base at V and 4 bases at J, with 8 bases between the two ends. In germline, CDR1 is SGHTA, CDR2 FQGNSA. CDR3 sequence (DNA): TGTGCCAGCAGCTTAGAGGCGGGGAATCAGCCCCAGCATTTT. This sequence encodes CASSLEAGNQPQHF.

This clone occurred many times. The chain has TRBV7-9 and TRBJ2-5; D gene uncertain. Between the trimmed V and J ends, which lost 3 bases and 5 bases, there was a span of 13 bases. This CDR3 spans 14 amino acids. The V gene's germline CDR1 is SEHNR and CDR2 FQNEAQ (reference sequence). CDR3 bases: TGTGCCAGCAGCTTTGAAGGATTCGGGGAGACCCAGTACTTC. It encodes CASSFEGFGETQYF. Using reference TRBV7-9 and TRBJ2-5 for the parts outside the CDR3, the full variable domain is DTGVSQNPRHKITKRGQNVTFRCDPISEHNRLYWYRQTLGQGPEFLTYFQNEAQLEKSRLLSDRFSAERPKGSFSTLEIQRTEQGDSAMYLCASSFEGFGETQYFGPGTRLLVL.

At least ten counts were recorded for this clone. In DNA form, the CDR3 reads TGTGCCAGCAGCCAACTAGCGGGGAGCTACGAGCAGTACTTC. The encoded protein is CASSQLAGSYEQYF. The chain links TRBV6-6 to TRBJ2-7, with 10 bases matching TRBD2. V gave up 6 bases and J gave up 3 bases; unmatched junction bases: 5. This CDR3 is built from 14 residues. Germline-derived CDR1 and CDR2 are MNHNY and SVGAGI (reference sequence).

This clone was observed at least ten times. V is TRBV4-1 and J is TRBJ2-3, with D possibly matching TRBD2 (5 bases). The CDR3 consists of 17 residues. The germline CDR1 and CDR2 sequences are MGHRA and YSYEKL. Deletions cut 0 bases from V and 2 bases from J, with 15 bases between. Here the CDR3 reads CASSQDGRAVLTDTQYF. DNA for the CDR3: TGCGCCAGCAGCCAAGATGGTCGAGCGGTACTCACAGATACGCAGTATTTT.

This clone was seen many times. The chain uses TRBV25-1 and TRBJ2-1, with D possibly matching TRBD2 (6 bases). The germline V gene encodes CDR1 MGHDK and CDR2 SYGVNS. The V gene lost 3 bases and the J gene lost 10 bases, with 10 bases spanning the gap. This CDR3 is 12 amino acids long. For the CDR3, the DNA is TGTGCCAGCAGTGAGAGAGGGAGGGAGCAGTTCTTC. Its translation is CASSERGREQFF.

Ten or more counts support this clone. This chain joins TRBV7-8 and TRBJ2-5, with 9 positions matching TRBD1. This CDR3 comprises 14 residues. V lost 5 bases, J lost 5 bases, and 6 bases stayed unmatched. CDR1 is SGHVS and CDR2 is FQNEAQ in the germline V gene. CDR3: CASSATGGAETQYF. The CDR3 DNA sequence: TGTGCCAGCAGCGCCACAGGGGGCGCCGAGACCCAGTACTTC.

This clone showed up just a few times. The chain links TRBV9 to TRBJ2-1, with 8 bases that match TRBD2. In germline, CDR1 is SGDLS, CDR2 YYNGEE. The length of the CDR3 is 19 residues. After removal of 0 bases from V and 6 bases from J, the junction contained 17 bases not matched to a gene. The CDR3 DNA is TGTGCCAGCAGCGTAGGACGTGGGGGGGGACTAGGGGGACTCAATGAGCAGTTCTTC. Translation: CASSVGRGGGLGGLNEQFF.

This clone was recorded many times. As DNA, the CDR3 is TGTGCCAGCAGCTTAGCGCTTAGCGGGAGCTACGAGCAGTACTTC. It codes for CASSLALSGSYEQYF. The rearrangement links TRBV7-6 to TRBJ2-7; TRBD2 matches 9 bases. The V gene end was trimmed by 0 bases and the J gene end by 3 bases; junction bases not matched to a gene: 3. Germline CDR1 SGHVS, CDR2 FNYEAQ. The CDR3 is 15 amino acids.

This clone was seen many times. The J gene is TRBJ2-3, the V gene TRBV13; D might be TRBD1 (6 bases). The CDR3 totals 12 residues. Germline loops: CDR1 PRHDT, CDR2 FYEKMQ (reference sequence). V was pared by 5 bases and J by 5 bases, with 8 bases between. CDR3 in amino acids: CASSRGGDTQYF. The CDR3 bases are TGTGCCAGCAGCCGAGGGGGAGATACGCAGTATTTT.